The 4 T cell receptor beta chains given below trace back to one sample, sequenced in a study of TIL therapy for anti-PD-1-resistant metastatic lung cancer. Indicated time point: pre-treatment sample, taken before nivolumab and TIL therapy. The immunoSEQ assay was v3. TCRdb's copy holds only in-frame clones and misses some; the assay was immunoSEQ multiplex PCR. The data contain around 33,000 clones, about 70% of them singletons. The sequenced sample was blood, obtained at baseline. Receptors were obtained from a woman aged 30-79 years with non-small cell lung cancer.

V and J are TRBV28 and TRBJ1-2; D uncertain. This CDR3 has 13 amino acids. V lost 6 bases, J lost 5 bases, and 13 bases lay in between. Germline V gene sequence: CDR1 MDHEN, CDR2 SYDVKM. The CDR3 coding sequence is TGTGCCAGCAGCTCGGGATCGGCTTATGGCTACACCTTC. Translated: CASSSGSAYGYTF.

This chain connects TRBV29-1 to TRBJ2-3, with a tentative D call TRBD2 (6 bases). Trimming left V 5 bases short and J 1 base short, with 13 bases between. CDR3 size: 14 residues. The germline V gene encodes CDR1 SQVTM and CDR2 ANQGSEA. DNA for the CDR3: TGCAGCGTTTTAGCCGGGAGTCGCACAGATACGCAGTATTTT. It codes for CSVLAGSRTDTQYF.

The CDR3 protein is CASRWSSQETQYF. Here the CDR3 DNA reads TGCGCCAGCAGGTGGTCGAGCCAAGAGACCCAGTACTTC. This sequence joins TRBV5-1 and TRBJ2-5; D ambiguous. This CDR3 comprises 13 residues. Germline CDR1 SGHRS, CDR2 YFSETQ. V was trimmed by 5 bases and J by 1 base, leaving 9 bases between them.

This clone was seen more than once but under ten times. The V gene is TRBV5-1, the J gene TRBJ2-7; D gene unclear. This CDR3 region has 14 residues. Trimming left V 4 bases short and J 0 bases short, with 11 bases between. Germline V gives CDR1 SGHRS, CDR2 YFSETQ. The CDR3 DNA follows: TGCGCCAGCAGCCTCGACGGAAACTCCTACGAGCAGTACTTC. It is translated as CASSLDGNSYEQYF.